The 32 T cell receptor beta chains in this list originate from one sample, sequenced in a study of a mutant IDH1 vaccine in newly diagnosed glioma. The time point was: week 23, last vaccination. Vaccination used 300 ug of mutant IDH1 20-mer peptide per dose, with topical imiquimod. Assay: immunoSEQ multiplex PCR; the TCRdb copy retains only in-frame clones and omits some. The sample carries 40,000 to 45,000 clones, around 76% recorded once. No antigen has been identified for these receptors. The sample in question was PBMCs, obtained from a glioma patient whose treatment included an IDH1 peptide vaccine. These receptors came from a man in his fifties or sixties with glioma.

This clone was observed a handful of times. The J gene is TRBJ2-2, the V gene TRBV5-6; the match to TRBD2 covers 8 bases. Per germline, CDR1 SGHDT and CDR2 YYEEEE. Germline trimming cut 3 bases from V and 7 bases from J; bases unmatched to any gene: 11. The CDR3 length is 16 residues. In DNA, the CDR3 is TGTGCCAGCAGCTGGACGGGAGGGGGGGCCCACGGGGAGCTGTTTTTT. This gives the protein CASSWTGGGAHGELFF.

The CDR3 DNA reads as TGTGCCAGCAGCCCCGGGACAGGGGACCGCGAGCAGTACTTC. Its translation: CASSPGTGDREQYF. V is TRBV5-6 and J is TRBJ2-7; 10 bases line up with TRBD1. This CDR3 is 14 amino acids long. Per the germline V gene, CDR1 is SGHDT and CDR2 is YYEEEE. The trim removed 4 bases at V and 6 bases at J, leaving 7 bases unmatched.

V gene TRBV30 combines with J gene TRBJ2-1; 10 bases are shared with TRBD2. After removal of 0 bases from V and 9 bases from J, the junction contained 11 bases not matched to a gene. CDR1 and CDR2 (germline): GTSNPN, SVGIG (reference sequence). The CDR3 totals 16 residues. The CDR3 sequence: CAWSVSFSGGAVEQFF. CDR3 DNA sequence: TGTGCCTGGAGTGTATCGTTCAGCGGGGGGGCCGTTGAGCAGTTCTTC. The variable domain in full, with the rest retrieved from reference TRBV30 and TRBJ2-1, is SQTIHQWPATLVQPVGSPLSLECTVEGTSNPNLYWYRQAAGRGLQLLFYSVGIGQISSEVPQNLSASRPQDRQFILSSKKLLLSDSGFYLCAWSVSFSGGAVEQFFGPGTRLTVL.

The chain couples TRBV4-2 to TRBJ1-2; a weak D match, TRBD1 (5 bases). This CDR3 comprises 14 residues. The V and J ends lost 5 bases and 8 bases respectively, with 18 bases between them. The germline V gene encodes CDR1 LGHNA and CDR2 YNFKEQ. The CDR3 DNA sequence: TGTGCCAGCAGCAACGGAGACAGCAGGCAAGGCTACACCTTC. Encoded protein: CASSNGDSRQGYTF.

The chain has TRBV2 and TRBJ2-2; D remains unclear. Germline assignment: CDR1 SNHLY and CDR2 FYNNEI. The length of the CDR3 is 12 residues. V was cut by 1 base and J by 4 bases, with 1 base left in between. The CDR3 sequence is CASSEGTGELFF. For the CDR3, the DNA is TGTGCCAGCAGTGAAGGCACCGGGGAGCTGTTTTTT.

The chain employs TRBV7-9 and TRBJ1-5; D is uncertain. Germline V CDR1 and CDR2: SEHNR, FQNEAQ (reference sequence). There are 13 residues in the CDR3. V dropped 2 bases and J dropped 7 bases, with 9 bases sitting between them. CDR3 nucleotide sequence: TGTGCCAGCAGCTTAATGGTCGGACAGCCCCAGCATTTT. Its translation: CASSLMVGQPQHF.

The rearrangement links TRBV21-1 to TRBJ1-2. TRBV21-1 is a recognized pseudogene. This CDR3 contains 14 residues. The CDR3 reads CASSTIGTLHGYTF. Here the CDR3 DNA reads TGTGCCAGCAGCACGATCGGGACTTTGCATGGCTACACCTTC.

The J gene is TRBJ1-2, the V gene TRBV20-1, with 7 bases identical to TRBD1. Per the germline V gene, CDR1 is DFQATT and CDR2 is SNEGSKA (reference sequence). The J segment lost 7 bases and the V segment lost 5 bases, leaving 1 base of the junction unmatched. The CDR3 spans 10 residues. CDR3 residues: CSAHRGGYTF. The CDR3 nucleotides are TGCAGTGCTCACAGGGGTGGCTACACCTTC.

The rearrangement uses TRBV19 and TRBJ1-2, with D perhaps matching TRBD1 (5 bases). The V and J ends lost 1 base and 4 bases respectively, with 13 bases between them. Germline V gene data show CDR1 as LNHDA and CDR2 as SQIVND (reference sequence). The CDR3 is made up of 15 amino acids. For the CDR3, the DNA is TGTGCCAGTAGTATAGGGTCGGGGGGACCCTATGGCTACACCTTC. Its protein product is CASSIGSGGPYGYTF. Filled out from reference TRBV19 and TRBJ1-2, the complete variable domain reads DGGITQSPKYLFRKEGQNVTLSCEQNLNHDAMYWYRQDPGQGLRLIYYSQIVNDFQKGDIAEGYSVSREKKESFPLTVTSAQKNPTAFYLCASSIGSGGPYGYTFGSGTRLTVV.

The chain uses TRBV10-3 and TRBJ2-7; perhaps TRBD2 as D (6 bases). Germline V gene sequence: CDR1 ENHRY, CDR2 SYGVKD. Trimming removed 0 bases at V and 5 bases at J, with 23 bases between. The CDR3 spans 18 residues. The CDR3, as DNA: TGTGCCATCAGTGAGTCGGGAAAGCGGGCCCCGGGGGTCAACGAGCAGTACTTC. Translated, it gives CAISESGKRAPGVNEQYF.

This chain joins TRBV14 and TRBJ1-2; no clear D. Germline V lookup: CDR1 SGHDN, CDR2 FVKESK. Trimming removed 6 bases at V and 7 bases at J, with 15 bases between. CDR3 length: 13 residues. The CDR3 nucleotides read TGTGCCAGCAGTCCAAATTCTTACCTTGGCTACACCTTC. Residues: CASSPNSYLGYTF.

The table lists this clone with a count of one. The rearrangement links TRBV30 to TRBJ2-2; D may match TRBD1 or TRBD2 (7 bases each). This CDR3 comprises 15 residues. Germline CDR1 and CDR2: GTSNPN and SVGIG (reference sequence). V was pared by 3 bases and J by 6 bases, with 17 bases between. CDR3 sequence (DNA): TGTGCCTGGAGAGACAGCGGGACAGCGGCCGGGGAGCTGTTTTTT. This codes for CAWRDSGTAAGELFF.

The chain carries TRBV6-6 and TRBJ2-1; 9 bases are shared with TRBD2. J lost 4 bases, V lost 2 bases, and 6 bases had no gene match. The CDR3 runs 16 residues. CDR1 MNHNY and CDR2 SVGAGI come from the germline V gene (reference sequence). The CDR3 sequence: CASSYEAGGIYNEQFF. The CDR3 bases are TGTGCCAGCAGTTACGAAGCGGGGGGTATTTACAATGAGCAGTTCTTC.

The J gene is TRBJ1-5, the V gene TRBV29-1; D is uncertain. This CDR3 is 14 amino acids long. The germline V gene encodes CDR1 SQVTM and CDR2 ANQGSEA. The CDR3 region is CPPRDREGNQPQHF. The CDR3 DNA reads TGCCCACCAAGGGATCGGGAGGGCAATCAGCCCCAGCATTTT.

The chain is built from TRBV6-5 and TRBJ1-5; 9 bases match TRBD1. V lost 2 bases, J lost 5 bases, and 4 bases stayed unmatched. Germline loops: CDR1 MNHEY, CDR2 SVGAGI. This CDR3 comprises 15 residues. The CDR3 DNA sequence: TGTGCCAGCAGTTACACAGGGGGCGCGGATCAGCCCCAGCATTTT. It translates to CASSYTGGADQPQHF.

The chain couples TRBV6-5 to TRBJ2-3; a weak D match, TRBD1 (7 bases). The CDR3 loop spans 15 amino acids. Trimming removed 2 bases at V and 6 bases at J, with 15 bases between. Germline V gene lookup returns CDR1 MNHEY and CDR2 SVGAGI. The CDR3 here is CASSYPQGGEDTQYF. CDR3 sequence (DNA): TGTGCCAGCAGTTACCCCCAGGGGGGAGAGGATACGCAGTATTTT.

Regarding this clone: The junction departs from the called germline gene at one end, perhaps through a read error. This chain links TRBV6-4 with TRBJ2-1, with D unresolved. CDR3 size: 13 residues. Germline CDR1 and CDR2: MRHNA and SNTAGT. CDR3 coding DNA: TGTGCCAGCAGTGATTCATCCTCCAATGAGCAGTTCTTC. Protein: CASSDSSSNEQFF.

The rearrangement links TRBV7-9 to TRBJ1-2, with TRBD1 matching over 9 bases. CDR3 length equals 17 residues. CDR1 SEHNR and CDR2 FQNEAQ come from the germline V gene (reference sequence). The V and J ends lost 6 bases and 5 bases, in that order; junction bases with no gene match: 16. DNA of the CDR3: TGTGCCAGCAGTTCTGGGACAGGGATTCCCCTCCGATATGGCTACACCTTC. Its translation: CASSSGTGIPLRYGYTF.

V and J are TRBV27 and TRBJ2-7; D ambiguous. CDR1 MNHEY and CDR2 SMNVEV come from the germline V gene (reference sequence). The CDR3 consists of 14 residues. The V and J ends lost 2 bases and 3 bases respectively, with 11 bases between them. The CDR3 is CASSLIVGVYEQYF. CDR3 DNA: TGTGCCAGCAGTTTAATCGTTGGGGTCTACGAGCAGTACTTC.

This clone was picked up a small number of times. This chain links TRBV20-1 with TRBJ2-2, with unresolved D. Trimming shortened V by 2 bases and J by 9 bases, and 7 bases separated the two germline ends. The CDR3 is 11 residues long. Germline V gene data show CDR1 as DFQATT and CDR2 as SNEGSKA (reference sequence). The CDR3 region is CSARFDRELFF. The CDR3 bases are TGCAGTGCTAGATTTGACCGGGAGCTGTTTTTT.

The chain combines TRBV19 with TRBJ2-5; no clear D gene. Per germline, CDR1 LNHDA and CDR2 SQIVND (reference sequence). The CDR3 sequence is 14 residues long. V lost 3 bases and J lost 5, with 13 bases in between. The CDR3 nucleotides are TGTGCCAGTAGTATTCCTCGTTTGGGGGAGACCCAGTACTTC. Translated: CASSIPRLGETQYF.

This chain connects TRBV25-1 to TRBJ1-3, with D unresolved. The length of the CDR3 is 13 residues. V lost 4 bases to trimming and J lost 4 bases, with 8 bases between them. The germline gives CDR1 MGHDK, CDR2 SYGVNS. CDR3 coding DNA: TGTGCCAGCAGTGTGATGGTCGGAAACACCATATATTTT. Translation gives CASSVMVGNTIYF.

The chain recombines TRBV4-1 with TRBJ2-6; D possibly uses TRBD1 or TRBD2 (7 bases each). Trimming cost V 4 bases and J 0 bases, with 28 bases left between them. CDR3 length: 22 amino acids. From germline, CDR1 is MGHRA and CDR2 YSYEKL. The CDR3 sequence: CASSPLAAGYRGGFSGANVLTF. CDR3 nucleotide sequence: TGCGCCAGCAGCCCCCTAGCAGCCGGCTACAGGGGAGGGTTCTCTGGGGCCAACGTCCTGACTTTC.

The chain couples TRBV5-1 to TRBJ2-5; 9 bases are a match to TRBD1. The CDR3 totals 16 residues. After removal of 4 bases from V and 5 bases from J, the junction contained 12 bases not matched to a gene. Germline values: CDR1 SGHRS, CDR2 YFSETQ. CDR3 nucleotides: TGCGCCAGCAGCACGTCCGGGACAGGGTCGGGGGAGACCCAGTACTTC. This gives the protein CASSTSGTGSGETQYF.

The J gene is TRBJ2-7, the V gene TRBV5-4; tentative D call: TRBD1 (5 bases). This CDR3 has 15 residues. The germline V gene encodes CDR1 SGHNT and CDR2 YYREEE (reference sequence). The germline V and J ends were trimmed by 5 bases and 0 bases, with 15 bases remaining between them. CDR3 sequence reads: CASSKNTGSSYEQYF. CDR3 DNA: TGTGCCAGCAGTAAGAATACAGGTTCCTCCTACGAGCAGTACTTC.

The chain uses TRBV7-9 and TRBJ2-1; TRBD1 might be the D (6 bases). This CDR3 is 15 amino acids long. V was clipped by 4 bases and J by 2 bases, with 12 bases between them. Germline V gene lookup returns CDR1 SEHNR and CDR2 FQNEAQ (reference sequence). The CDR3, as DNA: TGTGCCAGCAGCTCCAGGGGTGGGACCTACAATGAGCAGTTCTTC. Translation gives CASSSRGGTYNEQFF.

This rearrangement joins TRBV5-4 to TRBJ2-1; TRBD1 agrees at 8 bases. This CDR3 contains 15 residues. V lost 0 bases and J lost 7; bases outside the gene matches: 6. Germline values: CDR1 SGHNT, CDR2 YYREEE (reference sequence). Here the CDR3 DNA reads TGTGCCAGCAGCTTGGGACAGGGGTTCGGGAATGAGCAGTTCTTC. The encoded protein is CASSLGQGFGNEQFF.

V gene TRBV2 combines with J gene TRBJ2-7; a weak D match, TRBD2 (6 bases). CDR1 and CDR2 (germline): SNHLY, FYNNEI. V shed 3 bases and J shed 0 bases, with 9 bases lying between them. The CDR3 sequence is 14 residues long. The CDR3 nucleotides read TGTGCCAGCAGTGAGTTGCGGGACTCCTACGAGCAGTACTTC. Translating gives CASSELRDSYEQYF.

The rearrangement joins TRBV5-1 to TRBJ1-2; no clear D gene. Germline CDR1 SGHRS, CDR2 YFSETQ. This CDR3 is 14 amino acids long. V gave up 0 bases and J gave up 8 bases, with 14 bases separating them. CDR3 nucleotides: TGCGCCAGCAGCTTGGGCTCTACCAACCGGGGCTACACCTTC. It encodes CASSLGSTNRGYTF.

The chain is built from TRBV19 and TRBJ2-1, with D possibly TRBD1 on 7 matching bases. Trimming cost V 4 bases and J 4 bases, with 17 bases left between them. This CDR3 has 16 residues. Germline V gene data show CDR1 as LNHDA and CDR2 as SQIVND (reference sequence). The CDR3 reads CASSRRGQLDYNEQFF. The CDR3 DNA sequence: TGTGCCAGTAGTAGGCGGGGACAGCTAGATTACAATGAGCAGTTCTTC.

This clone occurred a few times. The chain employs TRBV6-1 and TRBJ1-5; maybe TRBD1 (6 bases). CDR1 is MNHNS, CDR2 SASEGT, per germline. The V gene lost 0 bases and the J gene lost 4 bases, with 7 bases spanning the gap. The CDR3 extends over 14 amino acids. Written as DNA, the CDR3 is TGTGCCAGCAGTGAAGCAACAGGGAATCAGCCCCAGCATTTT. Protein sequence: CASSEATGNQPQHF.

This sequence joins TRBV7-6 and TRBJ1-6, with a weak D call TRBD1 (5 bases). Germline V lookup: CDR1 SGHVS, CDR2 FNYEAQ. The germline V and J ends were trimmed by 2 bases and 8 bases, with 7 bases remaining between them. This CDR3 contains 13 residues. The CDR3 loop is CASSLRGDSPLHF. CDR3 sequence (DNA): TGTGCCAGCAGCTTAAGGGGAGATTCACCCCTCCACTTT.